This TCR beta chain was captured in a study of blood T cells in healthy people across ages. It was with a sample-barcoded 5' primer and a J-beta primer mix that a second PCR of roughly 7 to 12 cycles was run. MiXCR, applied by TCRdb to the 5' RACE reads, yields one record per CDR3 protein. The sample shows about 930,000 distinct CDR3 sequences, 29% of them seen only once. V was trimmed by 5 bases and J by 5 bases, leaving 9 bases between them. Germline V lookup: CDR1 MGHDK, CDR2 SYGVNS. The CDR3 length is 12 residues. This clonotype was seen many times. These data are also associated with another study on T cells of mothers and their children. As reported in that work: There was no detection of any persistent microchimeric T cell clones.

This receptor was identified in a woman in her 40s in good health. The rearrangement uses TRBV25-1 and TRBJ2-5, with a weak D call TRBD1 (5 bases). The sample was blood. The CDR3, as DNA: TGTGCCAGCAGTTGGGGCTTGGAGACCCAGTACTTC. This translates into CASSWGLETQYF. Full variable domain (remainder filled in from reference TRBV25-1 and TRBJ2-5): EADIYQTPRYLVIGTGKKITLECSQTMGHDKMYWYQQDPGMELHLIHYSYGVNSTEKGDLSSESTVSRIRTEHFPLTLESARPSHTSQYLCASSWGLETQYFGPGTRLLVL.